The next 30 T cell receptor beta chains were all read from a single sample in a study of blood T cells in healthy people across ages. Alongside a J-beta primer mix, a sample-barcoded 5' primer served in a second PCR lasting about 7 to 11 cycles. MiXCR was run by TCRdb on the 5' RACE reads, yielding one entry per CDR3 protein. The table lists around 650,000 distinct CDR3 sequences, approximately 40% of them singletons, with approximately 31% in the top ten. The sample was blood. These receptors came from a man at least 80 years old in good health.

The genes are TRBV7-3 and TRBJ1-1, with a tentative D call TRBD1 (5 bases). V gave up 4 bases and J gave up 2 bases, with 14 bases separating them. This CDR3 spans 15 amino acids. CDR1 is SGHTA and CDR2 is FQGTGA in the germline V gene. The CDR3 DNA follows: TGTGCCAGCAGCTCCGGGGGGGTCCAAAACACTGAAGCTTTCTTT. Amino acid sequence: CASSSGGVQNTEAFF.

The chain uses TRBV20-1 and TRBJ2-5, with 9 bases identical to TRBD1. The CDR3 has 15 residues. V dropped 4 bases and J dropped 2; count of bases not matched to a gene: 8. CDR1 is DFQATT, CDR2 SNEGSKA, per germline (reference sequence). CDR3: CSATKTGGRQETQYF. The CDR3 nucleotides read TGCAGTGCTACAAAGACAGGGGGTAGGCAAGAGACCCAGTACTTC.

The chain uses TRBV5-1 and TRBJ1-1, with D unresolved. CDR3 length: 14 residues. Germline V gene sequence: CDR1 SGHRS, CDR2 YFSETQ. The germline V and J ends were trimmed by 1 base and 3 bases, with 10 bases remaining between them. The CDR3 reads CASSLTGVDTEAFF. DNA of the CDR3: TGCGCCAGCAGCTTGACGGGTGTGGACACTGAAGCTTTCTTT.

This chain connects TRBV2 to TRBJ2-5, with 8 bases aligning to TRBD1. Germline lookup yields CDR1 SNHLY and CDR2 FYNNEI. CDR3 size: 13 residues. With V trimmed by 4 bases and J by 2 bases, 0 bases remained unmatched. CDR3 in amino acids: CASSGDRQETQYF. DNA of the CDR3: TGTGCCAGCAGTGGGGACAGGCAAGAGACCCAGTACTTC.

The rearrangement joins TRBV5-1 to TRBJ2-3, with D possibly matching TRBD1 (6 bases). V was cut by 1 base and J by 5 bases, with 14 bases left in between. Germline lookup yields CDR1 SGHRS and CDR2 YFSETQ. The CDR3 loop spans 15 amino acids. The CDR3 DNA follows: TGCGCCAGCAGCTTGCGTCGTACAGGGCGAGATACGCAGTATTTT. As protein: CASSLRRTGRDTQYF.

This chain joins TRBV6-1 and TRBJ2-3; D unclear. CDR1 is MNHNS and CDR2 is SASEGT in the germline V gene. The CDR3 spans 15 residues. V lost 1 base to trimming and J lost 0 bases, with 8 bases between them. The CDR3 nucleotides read TGTGCCAGCAGTGAAGTAGTGAGAAGCACAGATACGCAGTATTTT. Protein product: CASSEVVRSTDTQYF.

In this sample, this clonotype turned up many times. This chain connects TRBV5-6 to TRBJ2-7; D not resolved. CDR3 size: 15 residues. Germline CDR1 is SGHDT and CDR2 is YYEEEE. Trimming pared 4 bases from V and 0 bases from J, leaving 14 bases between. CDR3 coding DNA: TGTGCCAGCAGCCCAAGGCGCATCGCCTCCTACGAGCAGTACTTC. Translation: CASSPRRIASYEQYF.

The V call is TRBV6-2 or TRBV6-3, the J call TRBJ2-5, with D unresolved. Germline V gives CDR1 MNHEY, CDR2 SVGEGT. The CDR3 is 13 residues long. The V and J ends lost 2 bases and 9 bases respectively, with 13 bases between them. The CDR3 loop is CASSYDVPQAQYF. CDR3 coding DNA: TGTGCCAGCAGTTACGACGTCCCCCAGGCCCAGTACTTC.

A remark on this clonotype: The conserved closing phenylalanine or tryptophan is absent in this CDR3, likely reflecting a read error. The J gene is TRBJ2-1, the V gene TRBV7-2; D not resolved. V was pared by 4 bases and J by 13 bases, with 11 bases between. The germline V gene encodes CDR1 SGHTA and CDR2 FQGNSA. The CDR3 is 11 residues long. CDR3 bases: TGTGCCAGCAGCTCATCAGAGACCCAGTTCTTA. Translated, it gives CASSSSETQFL.

The DNA for the CDR3 is TGCGCCAGCAGTGAGTCGTTTGCCTCCTACAATGAGCAGTTCTTC. Residues: CASSESFASYNEQFF. The chain has TRBV10-1 and TRBJ2-1; D gene uncertain. The CDR3 extends over 15 amino acids. Per the germline V gene, CDR1 is WNHNN and CDR2 is SYGVQD (reference sequence). V gave up 0 bases and J gave up 0 bases, with 6 bases separating them.

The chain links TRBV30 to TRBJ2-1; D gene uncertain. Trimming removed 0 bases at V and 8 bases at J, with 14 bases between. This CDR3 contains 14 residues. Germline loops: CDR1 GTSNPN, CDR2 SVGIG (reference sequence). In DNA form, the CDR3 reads TGTGCCTGGAGTGTACGACCATCTGGCGATGAGCAGTTCTTC. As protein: CAWSVRPSGDEQFF.

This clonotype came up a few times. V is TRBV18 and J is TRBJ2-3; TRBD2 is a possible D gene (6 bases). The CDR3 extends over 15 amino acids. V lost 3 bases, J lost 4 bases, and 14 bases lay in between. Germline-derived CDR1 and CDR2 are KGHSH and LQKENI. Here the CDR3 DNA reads TGTGCCAGCTCACCTATCGGGACTCCAGCAGATACGCAGTATTTT. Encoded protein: CASSPIGTPADTQYF.

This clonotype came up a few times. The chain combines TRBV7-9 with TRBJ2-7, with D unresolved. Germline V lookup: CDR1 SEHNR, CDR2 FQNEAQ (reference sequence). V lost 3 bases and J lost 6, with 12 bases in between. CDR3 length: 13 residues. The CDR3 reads CASSFLERAEQYF. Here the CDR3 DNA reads TGTGCCAGCAGCTTTTTGGAGAGAGCCGAGCAGTACTTC. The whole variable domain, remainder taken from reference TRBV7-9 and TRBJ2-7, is DTGVSQNPRHKITKRGQNVTFRCDPISEHNRLYWYRQTLGQGPEFLTYFQNEAQLEKSRLLSDRFSAERPKGSFSTLEIQRTEQGDSAMYLCASSFLERAEQYFGPGTRLTVT.

The chain's CDR3 is CASSKGQGQETQYF. The CDR3 DNA is TGTGCCAGCAGCAAGGGACAGGGGCAAGAGACCCAGTACTTC. V usage is TRBV27 and J usage is TRBJ2-5, with TRBD1 matching 10 bases. Per the germline V gene, CDR1 is MNHEY and CDR2 is SMNVEV (reference sequence). Trimming removed 6 bases from V and 2 bases from J; junction bases left unmatched: 3. The CDR3 sequence is 14 residues long.

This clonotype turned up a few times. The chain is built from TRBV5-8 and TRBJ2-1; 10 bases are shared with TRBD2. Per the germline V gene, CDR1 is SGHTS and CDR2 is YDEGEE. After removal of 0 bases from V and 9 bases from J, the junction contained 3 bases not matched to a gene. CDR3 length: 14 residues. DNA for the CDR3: TGTGCCAGCAGCTTGGAGGCTAGCGGGAGTGAGCAGTTCTTC. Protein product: CASSLEASGSEQFF.

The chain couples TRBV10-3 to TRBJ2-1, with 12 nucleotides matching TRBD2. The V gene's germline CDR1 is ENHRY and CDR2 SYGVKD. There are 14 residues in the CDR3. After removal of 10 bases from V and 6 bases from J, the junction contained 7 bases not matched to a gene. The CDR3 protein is CATRTSGVLNEQFF. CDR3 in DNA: TGTGCCACCCGGACTAGCGGGGTCCTCAATGAGCAGTTCTTC.

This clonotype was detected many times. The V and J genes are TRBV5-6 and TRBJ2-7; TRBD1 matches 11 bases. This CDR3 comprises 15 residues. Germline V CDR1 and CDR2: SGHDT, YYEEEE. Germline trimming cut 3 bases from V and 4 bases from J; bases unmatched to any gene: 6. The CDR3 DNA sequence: TGTGCCAGCAGCTCGGACAGGGGGCCCCGGTACGAGCAGTACTTC. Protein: CASSSDRGPRYEQYF.

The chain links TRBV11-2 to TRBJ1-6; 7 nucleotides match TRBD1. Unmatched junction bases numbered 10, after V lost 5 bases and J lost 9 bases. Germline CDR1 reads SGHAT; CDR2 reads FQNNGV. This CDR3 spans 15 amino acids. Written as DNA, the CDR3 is TGTGCCAGCAGCCGTTTGCAGGGGGGAAGTTCACCCCTCCACTTT. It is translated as CASSRLQGGSSPLHF.

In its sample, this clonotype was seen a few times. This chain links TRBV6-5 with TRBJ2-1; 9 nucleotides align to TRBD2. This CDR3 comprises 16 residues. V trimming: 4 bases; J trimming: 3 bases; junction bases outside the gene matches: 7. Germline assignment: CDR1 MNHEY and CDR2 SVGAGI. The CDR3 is CASSLGREGVYNEQFF. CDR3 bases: TGTGCCAGCAGTTTGGGGCGGGAGGGCGTCTACAATGAGCAGTTCTTC.

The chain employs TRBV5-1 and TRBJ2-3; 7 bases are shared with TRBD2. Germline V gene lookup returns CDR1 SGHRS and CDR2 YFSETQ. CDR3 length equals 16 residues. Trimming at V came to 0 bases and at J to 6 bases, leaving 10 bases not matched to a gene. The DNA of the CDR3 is TGCGCCAGCAGCTTGGCCCTATCCAGCGGGGCCGATACGCAGTATTTT. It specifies CASSLALSSGADTQYF.

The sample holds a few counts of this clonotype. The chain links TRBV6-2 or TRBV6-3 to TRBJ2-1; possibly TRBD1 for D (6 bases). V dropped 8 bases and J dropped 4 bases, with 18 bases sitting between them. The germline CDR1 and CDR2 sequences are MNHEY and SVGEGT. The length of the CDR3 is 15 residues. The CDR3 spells CASSSRGEGYNEQFF. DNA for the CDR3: TGTGCCAGCTCATCCAGGGGAGAAGGGTACAATGAGCAGTTCTTC.

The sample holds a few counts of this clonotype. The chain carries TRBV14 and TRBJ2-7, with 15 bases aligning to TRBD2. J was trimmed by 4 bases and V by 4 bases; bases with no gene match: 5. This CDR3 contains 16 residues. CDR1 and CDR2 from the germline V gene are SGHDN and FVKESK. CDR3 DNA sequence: TGTGCCAGCAGCCTCGGAGGGACTAGCGGGAGGTACGAGCAGTACTTC. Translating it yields CASSLGGTSGRYEQYF.

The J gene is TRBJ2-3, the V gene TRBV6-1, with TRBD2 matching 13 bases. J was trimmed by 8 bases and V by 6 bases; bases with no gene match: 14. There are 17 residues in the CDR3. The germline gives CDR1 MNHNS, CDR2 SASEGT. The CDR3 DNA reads TGTGCCAGCAGCCACACGCGGACTAGCGGGAGAGAGGGTACGCAGTATTTT. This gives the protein CASSHTRTSGREGTQYF.

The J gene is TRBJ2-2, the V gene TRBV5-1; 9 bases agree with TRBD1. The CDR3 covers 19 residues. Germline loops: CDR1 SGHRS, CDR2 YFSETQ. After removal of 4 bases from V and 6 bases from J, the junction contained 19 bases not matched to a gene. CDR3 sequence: CASSPKLPGQGNFAGELFF. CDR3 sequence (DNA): TGCGCCAGCAGCCCGAAGCTCCCGGGACAGGGTAATTTTGCCGGGGAGCTGTTTTTT.

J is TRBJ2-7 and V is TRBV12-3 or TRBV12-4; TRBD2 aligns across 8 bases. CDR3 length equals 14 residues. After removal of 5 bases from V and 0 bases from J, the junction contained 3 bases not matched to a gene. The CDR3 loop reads CASSTSGPSYEQYF. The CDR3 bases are TGTGCCAGCAGTACTAGCGGCCCCTCCTACGAGCAGTACTTC.

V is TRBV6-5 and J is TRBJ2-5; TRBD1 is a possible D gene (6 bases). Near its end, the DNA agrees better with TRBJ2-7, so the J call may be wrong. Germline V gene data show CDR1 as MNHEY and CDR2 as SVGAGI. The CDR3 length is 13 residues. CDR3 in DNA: TGTGCCAGCAGTTCACCTGGGGGCCGCGAGCAGTACTTC. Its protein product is CASSSPGGREQYF.

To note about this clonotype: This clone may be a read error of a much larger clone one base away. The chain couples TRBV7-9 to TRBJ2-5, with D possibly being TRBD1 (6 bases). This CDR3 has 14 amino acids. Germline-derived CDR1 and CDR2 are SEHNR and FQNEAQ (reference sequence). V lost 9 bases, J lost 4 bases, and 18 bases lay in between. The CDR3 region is CARSIRGTGETQYF. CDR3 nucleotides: TGTGCCAGAAGCATAAGGGGGACGGGAGAGACCCAGTACTTC.

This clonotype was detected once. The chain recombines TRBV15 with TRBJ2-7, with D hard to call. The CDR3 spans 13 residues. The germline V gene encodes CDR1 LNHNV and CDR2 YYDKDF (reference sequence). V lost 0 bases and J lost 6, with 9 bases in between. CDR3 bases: TGTGCCACCAGCAGAGAGAAGGTTGGCGAGCAGTACTTC. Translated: CATSREKVGEQYF.

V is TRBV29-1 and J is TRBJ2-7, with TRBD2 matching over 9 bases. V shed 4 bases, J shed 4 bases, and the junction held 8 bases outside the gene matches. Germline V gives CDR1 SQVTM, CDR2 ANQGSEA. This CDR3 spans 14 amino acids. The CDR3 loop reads CSVGSRGGSYEQYF. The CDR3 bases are TGCAGCGTTGGTTCGCGGGGGGGCTCGTACGAGCAGTACTTC.

CDR3: CASSPFDIYEQYF. CDR3 nucleotide sequence: TGTGCCAGCAGCCCATTTGACATCTACGAGCAGTACTTC. The chain uses TRBV11-2 and TRBJ2-7, with D hard to call. Trimming removed 5 bases from V and 3 bases from J, with 11 bases in between. The CDR3 loop spans 13 amino acids. CDR1 is SGHAT and CDR2 is FQNNGV in the germline V gene.